This paragraph reports one T cell receptor (beta chain). This sample was included in a study of blood T cell repertoires in COVID-19. Across the study: The origin of the acute and convalescent COVID-19 samples was the United States, Italy and Spain.

Here immunoSEQ multiplex PCR was the method, and the copy in TCRdb shows in-frame clones only, minus some. This sample yields around 140,000 clones, of which approximately 90% are seen a single time; about 4% belongs to the top ten. V gave up 3 bases and J gave up 0 bases, with 15 bases separating them. Germline V gives CDR1 KGHSH, CDR2 LQKENI. There are 16 residues in the CDR3. V gene TRBV18 combines with J gene TRBJ2-7; D gene ambiguous. This clonotype originated in a woman in her 40s who had been exposed to COVID-19. Sequenced: PBMCs or T cells enriched from blood (not recorded which). The CDR3 sequence is CASSPRTSQSSYEQYF. CDR3 coding DNA: TGTGCCAGCTCACCGAGAACCTCCCAAAGCTCCTACGAGCAGTACTTC.